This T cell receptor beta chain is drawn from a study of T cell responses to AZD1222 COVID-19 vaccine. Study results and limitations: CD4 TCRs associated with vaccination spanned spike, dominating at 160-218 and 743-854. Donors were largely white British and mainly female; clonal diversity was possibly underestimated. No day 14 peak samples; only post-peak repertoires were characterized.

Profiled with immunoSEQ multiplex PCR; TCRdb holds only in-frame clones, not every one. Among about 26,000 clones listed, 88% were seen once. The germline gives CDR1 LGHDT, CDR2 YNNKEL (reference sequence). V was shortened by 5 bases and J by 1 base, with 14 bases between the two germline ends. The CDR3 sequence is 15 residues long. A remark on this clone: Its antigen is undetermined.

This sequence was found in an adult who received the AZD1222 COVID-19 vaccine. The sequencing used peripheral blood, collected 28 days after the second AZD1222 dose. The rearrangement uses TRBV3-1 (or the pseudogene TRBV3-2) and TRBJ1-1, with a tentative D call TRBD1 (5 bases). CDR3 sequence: CASSSGRGENTEAFF. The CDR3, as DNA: TGTGCCAGCAGCTCAGGTCGAGGGGAGAACACTGAAGCTTTCTTT.